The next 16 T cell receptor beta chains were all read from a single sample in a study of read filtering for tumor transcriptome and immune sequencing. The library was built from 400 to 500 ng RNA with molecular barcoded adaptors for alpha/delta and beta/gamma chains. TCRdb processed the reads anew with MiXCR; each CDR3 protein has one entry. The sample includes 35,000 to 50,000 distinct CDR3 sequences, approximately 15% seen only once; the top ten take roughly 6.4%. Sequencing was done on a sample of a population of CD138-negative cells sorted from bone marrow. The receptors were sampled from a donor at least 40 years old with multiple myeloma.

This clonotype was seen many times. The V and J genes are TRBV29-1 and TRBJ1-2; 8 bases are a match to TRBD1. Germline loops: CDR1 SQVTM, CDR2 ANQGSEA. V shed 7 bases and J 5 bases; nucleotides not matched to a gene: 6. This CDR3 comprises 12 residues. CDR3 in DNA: TGCAGCGGGGGACAGGAGGGTTATGGCTACACCTTC. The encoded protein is CSGGQEGYGYTF. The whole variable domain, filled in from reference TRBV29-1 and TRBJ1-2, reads SAVISQKPSRDICQRGTSLTIQCQVDSQVTMMFWYRQQPGQSLTLIATANQGSEATYESGFVIDKFPISRPNLTFSTLTVSNMSPEDSSIYLCSGGQEGYGYTFGSGTRLTVV.

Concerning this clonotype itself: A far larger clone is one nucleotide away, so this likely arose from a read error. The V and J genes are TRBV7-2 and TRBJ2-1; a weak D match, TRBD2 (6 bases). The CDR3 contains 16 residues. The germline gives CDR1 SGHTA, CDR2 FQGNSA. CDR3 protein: CASSLKRASEYNEQLF. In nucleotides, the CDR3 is TGTGCCAGCAGCTTAAAGCGGGCTAGTGAATACAATGAGCAGCTCTTC. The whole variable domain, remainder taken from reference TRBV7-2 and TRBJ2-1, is GAGVSQSPSNKVTEKGKDVELRCDPISGHTALYWYRQSLGQGLEFLIYFQGNSAPDKSGLPSDRFSAERTGGSVSTLTIQRTQQEDSAVYLCASSLKRASEYNEQLFGPGTRLTVL.

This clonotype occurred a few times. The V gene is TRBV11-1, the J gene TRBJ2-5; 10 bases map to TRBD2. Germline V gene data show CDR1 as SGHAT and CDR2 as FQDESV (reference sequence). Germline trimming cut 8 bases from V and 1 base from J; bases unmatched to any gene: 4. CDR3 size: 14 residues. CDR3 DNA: TGTGCCAGCCGGGGACTAGCGCTCCAAGAGACCCAGTACTTC. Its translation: CASRGLALQETQYF.

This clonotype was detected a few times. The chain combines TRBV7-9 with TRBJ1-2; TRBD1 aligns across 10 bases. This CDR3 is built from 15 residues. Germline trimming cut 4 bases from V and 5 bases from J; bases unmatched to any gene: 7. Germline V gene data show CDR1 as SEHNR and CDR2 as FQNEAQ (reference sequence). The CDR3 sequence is CASSSLTGGLYGYTF. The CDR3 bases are TGTGCCAGCAGCTCATTGACAGGGGGCTTGTATGGCTACACCTTC.

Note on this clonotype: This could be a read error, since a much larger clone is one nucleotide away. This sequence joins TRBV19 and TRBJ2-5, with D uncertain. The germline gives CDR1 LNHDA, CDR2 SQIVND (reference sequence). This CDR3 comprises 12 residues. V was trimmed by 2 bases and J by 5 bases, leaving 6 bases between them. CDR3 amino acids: CASSINPETQYF. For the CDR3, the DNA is TGTGCCAGTAGTATAAATCCCGAGACCCAGTACTTC.

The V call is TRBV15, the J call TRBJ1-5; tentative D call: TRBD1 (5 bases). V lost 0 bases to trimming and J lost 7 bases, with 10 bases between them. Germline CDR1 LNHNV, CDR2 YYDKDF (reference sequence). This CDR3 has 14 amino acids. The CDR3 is CATSRDVGGQPQHF. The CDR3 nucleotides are TGTGCCACCAGCAGAGATGTGGGGGGACAGCCCCAGCATTTT.

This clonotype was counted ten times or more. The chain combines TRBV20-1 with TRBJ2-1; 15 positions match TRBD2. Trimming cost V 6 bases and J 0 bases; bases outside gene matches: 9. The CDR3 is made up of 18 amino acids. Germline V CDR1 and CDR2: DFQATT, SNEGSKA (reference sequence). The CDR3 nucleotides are TGCAGTGCCTCTGGACTAGCGGGAGGGCCGAGCTCCTACAATGAGCAGTTCTTC. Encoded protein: CSASGLAGGPSSYNEQFF.

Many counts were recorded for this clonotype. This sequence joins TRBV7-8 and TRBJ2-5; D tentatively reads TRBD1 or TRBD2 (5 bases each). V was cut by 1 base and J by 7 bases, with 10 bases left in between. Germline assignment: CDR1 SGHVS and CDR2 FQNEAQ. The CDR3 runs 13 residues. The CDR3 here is CASSLGQGRTQYF. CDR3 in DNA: TGTGCCAGCAGCTTAGGGCAGGGACGGACCCAGTACTTC.

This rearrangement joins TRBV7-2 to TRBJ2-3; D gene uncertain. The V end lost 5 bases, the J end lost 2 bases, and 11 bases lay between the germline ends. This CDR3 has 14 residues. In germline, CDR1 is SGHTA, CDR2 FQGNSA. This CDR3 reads CASSVNGYTDTQYF. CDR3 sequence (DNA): TGTGCCAGCAGCGTTAACGGGTACACAGATACGCAGTATTTT.

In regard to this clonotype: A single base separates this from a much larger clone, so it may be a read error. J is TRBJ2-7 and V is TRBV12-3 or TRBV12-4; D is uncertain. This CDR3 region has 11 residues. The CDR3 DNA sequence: TGTGCCAACAGTCGCGCCTACGAGCAGTACTTC. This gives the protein CANSRAYEQYF.

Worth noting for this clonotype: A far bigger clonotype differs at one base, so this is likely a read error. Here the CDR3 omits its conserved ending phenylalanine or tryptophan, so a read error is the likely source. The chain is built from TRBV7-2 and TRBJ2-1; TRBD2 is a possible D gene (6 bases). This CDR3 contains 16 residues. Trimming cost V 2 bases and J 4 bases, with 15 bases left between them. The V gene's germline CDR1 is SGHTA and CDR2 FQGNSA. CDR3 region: CASSLKRASEYNEQFY. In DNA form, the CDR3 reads TGTGCCAGCAGCTTAAAGCGGGCTAGTGAATACAATGAGCAGTTCTAC.

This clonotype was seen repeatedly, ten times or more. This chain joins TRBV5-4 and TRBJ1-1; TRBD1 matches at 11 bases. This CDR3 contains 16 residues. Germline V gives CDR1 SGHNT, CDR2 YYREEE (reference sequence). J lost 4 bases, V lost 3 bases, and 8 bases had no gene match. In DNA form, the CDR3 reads TGTGCCAGCAGCTATGCCGGGACAGGGGGTGGCACTGAAGCTTTCTTT. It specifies CASSYAGTGGGTEAFF.

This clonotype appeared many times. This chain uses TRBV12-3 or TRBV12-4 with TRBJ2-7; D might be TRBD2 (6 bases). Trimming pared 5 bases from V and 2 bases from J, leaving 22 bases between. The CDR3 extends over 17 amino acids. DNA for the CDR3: TGTGCCAGCAGTCTTAGGTCAATAGCGGTACAAACCTACGAGCAGTACTTC. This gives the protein CASSLRSIAVQTYEQYF.

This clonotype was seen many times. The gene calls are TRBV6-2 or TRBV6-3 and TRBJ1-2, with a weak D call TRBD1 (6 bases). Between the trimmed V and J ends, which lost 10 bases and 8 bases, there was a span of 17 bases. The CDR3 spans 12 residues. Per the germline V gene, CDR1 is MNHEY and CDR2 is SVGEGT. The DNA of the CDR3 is TGTGCCACCCATCCCGGGGGGCGAGGCTACACCTTC. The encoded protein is CATHPGGRGYTF.

The CDR3 bases are TGCGCCAGCAGCCAAGAACCGGGACTAGCGTTTGGCGGGGAGCTGTTTTTT. Its protein is CASSQEPGLAFGGELFF. The chain links TRBV4-1 to TRBJ2-2; 10 bases agree with TRBD2. The CDR3 has 17 amino acids. Losses at the gene ends were 0 bases for V and 7 bases for J; bases not matched to a gene: 8. The germline V gene has CDR1 MGHRA and CDR2 YSYEKL.

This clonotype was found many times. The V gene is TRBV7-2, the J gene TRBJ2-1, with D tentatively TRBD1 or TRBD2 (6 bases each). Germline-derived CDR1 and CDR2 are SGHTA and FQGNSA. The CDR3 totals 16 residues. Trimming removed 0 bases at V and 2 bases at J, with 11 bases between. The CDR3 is CASSLAGGVAYNEQFF. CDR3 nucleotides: TGTGCCAGCAGCTTAGCGGGGGGCGTCGCCTACAATGAGCAGTTCTTC.